These 24 T cell receptor beta chains were sequenced from one sample in a study of blood T cell repertoires in COVID-19. Sequencing used immunoSEQ multiplex PCR; TCRdb keeps in-frame clones, though not all of them. The table includes 35,000 to 40,000 clones, 70% to 90% detected once. Sequencing was carried out using peripheral blood. Every receptor here comes from a human donor in a cohort sampled during active COVID-19.

The chain recombines TRBV5-1 with TRBJ2-3; the D is unclear. Germline CDR1 reads SGHRS; CDR2 reads YFSETQ. The ends were cut back, 3 bases at V and 4 bases at J, with 9 bases in the middle. The CDR3 spans 13 residues. The CDR3: CASSSIRADTQYF. CDR3 bases: TGCGCCAGCAGCTCTATACGTGCAGATACGCAGTATTTT.

The chain carries TRBV14 and TRBJ2-3, with D possibly TRBD1 on 5 matching bases. CDR1 is SGHDN and CDR2 is FVKESK in the germline V gene. V lost 4 bases to trimming and J lost 0 bases, with 14 bases between them. The CDR3 runs 16 residues. This CDR3 is CASSPHQGISTDTQYF. DNA for the CDR3: TGTGCCAGCAGCCCGCACCAGGGAATTAGCACAGATACGCAGTATTTT.

The table lists this clone with a few counts. This chain uses TRBV7-8 with TRBJ1-1; no clear D gene. Trimming pared 3 bases from V and 1 base from J, leaving 9 bases between. This CDR3 has 14 amino acids. Germline loops: CDR1 SGHVS, CDR2 FQNEAQ. CDR3 in DNA: TGTGCCAGCAGCTTTGGCCAGCGGAACACTGAAGCTTTCTTT. Translation gives CASSFGQRNTEAFF.

The V call is TRBV7-9, the J call TRBJ2-4; TRBD1 aligns across 7 bases. Germline V gene data show CDR1 as SEHNR and CDR2 as FQNEAQ (reference sequence). The V and J ends lost 6 bases and 5 bases, in that order; junction bases with no gene match: 7. CDR3 length: 14 residues. The CDR3 DNA follows: TGTGCCAGCAGGAGGGGCCAGGGGGAAAACATTCAGTACTTC. It encodes CASRRGQGENIQYF. Together with reference TRBV7-9 and TRBJ2-4, the CDR3 gives the full variable domain: DTGVSQNPRHKITKRGQNVTFRCDPISEHNRLYWYRQTLGQGPEFLTYFQNEAQLEKSRLLSDRFSAERPKGSFSTLEIQRTEQGDSAMYLCASRRGQGENIQYFGAGTRLSVL.

The chain links TRBV21-1 to TRBJ1-5; TRBD1 is the table's D call, not checked against the DNA. TRBV21-1 is designated a pseudogene. The CDR3 has 18 residues. The CDR3 coding sequence is TGTGCCAGCAGCAACCAGGAGAGACAGGGTGGAAGCAATCAGCCCCAGCATTTT. This translates into CASSNQERQGGSNQPQHF.

The J gene is TRBJ2-6, the V gene TRBV19; 7 bases fit TRBD1. This CDR3 is 20 amino acids long. The germline V gene encodes CDR1 LNHDA and CDR2 SQIVND (reference sequence). The J segment lost 4 bases and the V segment lost 8 bases, leaving 23 bases of the junction unmatched. The CDR3 DNA reads as TGTGCCAGTCGAACCCAGGCAACAGGGGCCCAAACGGGGGGGGCCAACGTCCTGACTTTC. Its protein is CASRTQATGAQTGGANVLTF.

J is TRBJ2-7 and V is TRBV6-1; D not resolved. Trimming took 2 bases from V and 5 from J, leaving 16 bases between them. Germline V gene sequence: CDR1 MNHNS, CDR2 SASEGT. The CDR3 runs to 15 residues. As DNA, the CDR3 is TGTGCCAGCAGTGAAATGCGGTTTAATCCCCACGAGCAGTACTTC. Translated, it gives CASSEMRFNPHEQYF.

The rearrangement joins TRBV7-8 to TRBJ2-3; 14 bases align to TRBD2. Losses at the gene ends were 5 bases for V and 5 bases for J; bases not matched to a gene: 3. CDR1 SGHVS and CDR2 FQNEAQ come from the germline V gene. CDR3 length: 15 residues. The CDR3 coding sequence is TGTGCCAGCAGCCTTGGGACTAGCGGGGGAGATACGCAGTATTTT. Translation gives CASSLGTSGGDTQYF.

The chain has TRBV6-1 and TRBJ2-3; 10 positions agree with TRBD2. V trimming: 1 base; J trimming: 5 bases; junction bases outside the gene matches: 9. This CDR3 has 17 amino acids. Germline-derived CDR1 and CDR2 are MNHNS and SASEGT. This CDR3 is CASSEVPSGGAGDTQYF. DNA of the CDR3: TGTGCCAGCAGTGAAGTACCCAGCGGGGGGGCGGGAGATACGCAGTATTTT.

This clone was counted a few times. V is TRBV7-3 and J is TRBJ2-3, with TRBD2 as a possible D gene (6 bases). The CDR3 contains 15 residues. Trimming pared 1 base from V and 1 base from J, leaving 9 bases between. Per germline, CDR1 SGHTA and CDR2 FQGTGA. CDR3 in DNA: TGTGCCAGCAGCTTAATGGGGGGAGGCACAGATACGCAGTATTTT. It specifies CASSLMGGGTDTQYF. The full variable domain, its missing parts supplied by reference TRBV7-3 and TRBJ2-3, is GAGVSQTPSNKVTEKGKYVELRCDPISGHTALYWYRQSLGQGPEFLIYFQGTGAADDSGLPNDRFFAVRPEGSVSTLKIQRTERGDSAVYLCASSLMGGGTDTQYFGPGTRLTVL.

The chain carries TRBV5-1 and TRBJ1-2; 9 bases are a match to TRBD1. The junction had 6 bases not matched to a gene; V was cut back by 4 bases and J by 8 bases. The CDR3 consists of 13 residues. Germline V gene lookup returns CDR1 SGHRS and CDR2 YFSETQ. In nucleotides, the CDR3 is TGCGCCAGCAGCAAGGGACAGGGCGTCGGCTACACCTTC. Protein product: CASSKGQGVGYTF.

This chain links TRBV6-6 with TRBJ1-6; 7 bases line up with TRBD1. CDR3 length equals 15 residues. After removal of 5 bases from V and 7 bases from J, the junction contained 8 bases not matched to a gene. Germline V gives CDR1 MNHNY, CDR2 SVGAGI (reference sequence). CDR3 amino acids: CASSGPGQRNSPLHF. The CDR3 DNA sequence: TGTGCCAGCAGTGGGCCGGGACAGCGGAATTCACCCCTCCACTTT.

The gene calls are TRBV5-1 and TRBJ2-1; a weak D match, TRBD2 (5 bases). The CDR3 spans 16 residues. CDR1 and CDR2 from the germline V gene are SGHRS and YFSETQ. V was shortened by 3 bases and J by 9 bases, with 22 bases between the two germline ends. DNA for the CDR3: TGCGCCAGCAGCTCCCGTACCGGCCCAGGTGGAGGTGAGCAGTTCTTC. Translation: CASSSRTGPGGGEQFF.

The chain has TRBV2 and TRBJ2-4; 15 bases are shared with TRBD2. Losses at the gene ends were 8 bases for V and 5 bases for J; bases not matched to a gene: 4. Germline V gene sequence: CDR1 SNHLY, CDR2 FYNNEI. The CDR3 loop spans 15 amino acids. This CDR3 reads CASGLAGGPQNIQYF. DNA for the CDR3: TGTGCCAGCGGACTAGCGGGGGGGCCTCAAAACATTCAGTACTTC.

The chain employs TRBV7-8 and TRBJ1-6; D gene unclear. Trimming shortened V by 1 base and J by 11 bases, and 15 bases separated the two germline ends. The CDR3 contains 15 residues. Germline V CDR1 and CDR2: SGHVS, FQNEAQ. CDR3 coding DNA: TGTGCCAGCAGCTTAGATCTGGGCCCCTCTCCACCCCTCCACTTT. Amino acids: CASSLDLGPSPPLHF.

The chain joins TRBV4-1 to TRBJ1-6; TRBD1 agrees at 9 bases. The germline gives CDR1 MGHRA, CDR2 YSYEKL. Trimming removed 4 bases from V and 10 bases from J; junction bases left unmatched: 8. This CDR3 is built from 15 residues. The DNA of the CDR3 is TGCGCCAGCAGCCCTCGGGACAGGGAGAGCTCACCCCTCCACTTT. Protein sequence: CASSPRDRESSPLHF.

The chain employs TRBV11-3 and TRBJ2-5; 9 positions match TRBD2. The germline CDR1 and CDR2 sequences are SGHNT and YENEEA. This CDR3 spans 16 amino acids. The trim removed 1 base at V and 5 bases at J, leaving 8 bases unmatched. CDR3 DNA: TGTGCCAGCAGCTTAGTTGGCGGGGGGGACGGGGAGACCCAGTACTTC. It is translated as CASSLVGGGDGETQYF.

The chain employs TRBV6-5 and TRBJ1-5; TRBD1 agrees at 9 bases. CDR1 MNHEY and CDR2 SVGAGI come from the germline V gene. V was clipped by 4 bases and J by 11 bases; unmatched bases: 9. The CDR3 sequence is 14 residues long. The CDR3 DNA is TGTGCCAGCAGTTGGGACAGGGAATTAAGGACCCAGCATTTT. Translating it yields CASSWDRELRTQHF.

This clone was picked up a small number of times. The chain couples TRBV12-3 or TRBV12-4 to TRBJ2-7, with a possible D match to TRBD1 (6 bases). The CDR3 runs to 13 residues. Between the trimmed V and J ends, which lost 6 bases and 3 bases, there was a span of 12 bases. CDR3 loop: CASRPGTLYEQYF. The CDR3 bases are TGTGCCAGCAGACCCGGGACACTCTACGAGCAGTACTTC.

V gene TRBV2 combines with J gene TRBJ2-5; 9 bases align to TRBD1. Germline V gives CDR1 SNHLY, CDR2 FYNNEI. The CDR3 has 13 amino acids. The trim removed 9 bases at V and 5 bases at J, leaving 7 bases unmatched. The CDR3, as DNA: TGTGCCAGTGCAGCTGGGACAGGGGAGACCCAGTACTTC. It specifies CASAAGTGETQYF.

This chain links TRBV19 with TRBJ2-7; 8 positions agree with TRBD1. The trim removed 3 bases at V and 0 bases at J, leaving 1 base unmatched. This CDR3 region has 14 residues. Germline V gives CDR1 LNHDA, CDR2 SQIVND (reference sequence). The chain's CDR3 is CASSIGQGSYEQYF. The CDR3 nucleotides read TGTGCCAGTAGTATCGGACAGGGCTCCTACGAGCAGTACTTC.

The chain uses TRBV6-6 and TRBJ1-6, with 7 bases lining up with TRBD1. Germline-derived CDR1 and CDR2 are MNHNY and SVGAGI (reference sequence). The CDR3 is 17 amino acids. V shed 5 bases, J shed 0 bases, and the junction held 7 bases outside the gene matches. CDR3 loop: CASSRGDSSSYNSPLHF. Written as DNA, the CDR3 is TGTGCCAGCAGTCGAGGGGACAGTAGCTCCTATAATTCACCCCTCCACTTT.

This chain connects TRBV3-1 (or the pseudogene TRBV3-2) to TRBJ2-1; 8 bases match TRBD2. Trimming cost V 1 base and J 6 bases; bases outside gene matches: 14. The CDR3 is 18 amino acids. Germline CDR1 LGHDT, CDR2 YNNKEL (reference sequence). The CDR3 DNA reads as TGTGCCAGCAGCCAAGGGAGGGGGACTAGGACTAGAGGCAATGAGCAGTTCTTC. Amino acids: CASSQGRGTRTRGNEQFF.

The chain uses TRBV19 and TRBJ2-1; TRBD1 matches at 9 bases. The J segment lost 12 bases and the V segment lost 5 bases, leaving 14 bases of the junction unmatched. Germline lookup yields CDR1 LNHDA and CDR2 SQIVND (reference sequence). This CDR3 comprises 15 residues. The CDR3 region is CASSPPGTGRMGQFF. CDR3 DNA: TGTGCCAGTAGTCCTCCCGGGACAGGGAGAATGGGGCAGTTCTTC. Full variable domain (missing parts from reference TRBV19 and TRBJ2-1): DGGITQSPKYLFRKEGQNVTLSCEQNLNHDAMYWYRQDPGQGLRLIYYSQIVNDFQKGDIAEGYSVSREKKESFPLTVTSAQKNPTAFYLCASSPPGTGRMGQFFGPGTRLTVL.